The next 25 T cell receptor beta chains were all read from a single sample in a study of T cells after yellow fever vaccination. TCRdb re-analysed the 5' RACE reads in MiXCR, keeping a single row per CDR3 protein. This sample has approximately 70,000 distinct CDR3 sequences, with approximately 7% found just once. Sample: CD8+ T cells sorted from PBMCs, taken about 41 days after the first yellow fever vaccination. The receptor source for this set is a man aged 18 to 35 who received the YFV17D yellow fever vaccine.

Ten or more counts support this clonotype. The chain is built from TRBV7-6 and TRBJ2-1, with 8 bases aligning to TRBD2. There are 18 residues in the CDR3. Looked up from germline, CDR1 is SGHVS and CDR2 is FNYEAQ. With 1 base clipped from V and 4 bases from J, the junction kept 12 bases outside the gene matches. In DNA, the CDR3 is TGTGCCAGCAGCTTAGACCGGGGGGGGGGCCCCGGGTACAATGAGCAGTTCTTC. Its protein product is CASSLDRGGGPGYNEQFF.

The table lists this clonotype with many counts. V and J are TRBV10-3 and TRBJ2-3, with D possibly matching TRBD1 (6 bases). The CDR3 is made up of 14 amino acids. Germline CDR1 reads ENHRY; CDR2 reads SYGVKD. V shed 2 bases and J shed 4 bases, with 10 bases lying between them. Here the CDR3 reads CAISEGTTADTQYF. The DNA for the CDR3 is TGTGCCATCAGTGAGGGGACAACGGCAGATACGCAGTATTTT.

This clonotype was observed a handful of times. The rearrangement links TRBV9 to TRBJ2-5; 8 positions agree with TRBD1. J was trimmed by 3 bases and V by 4 bases; bases with no gene match: 8. The CDR3 is made up of 15 amino acids. Germline values: CDR1 SGDLS, CDR2 YYNGEE. The CDR3 protein is CASSPSGGVEETQYF. In nucleotides, the CDR3 is TGTGCCAGCAGCCCGTCAGGGGGCGTAGAAGAGACCCAGTACTTC.

Many counts were recorded for this clonotype. The chain has TRBV12-3 or TRBV12-4 and TRBJ2-3; D remains ambiguous. This CDR3 contains 12 residues. V dropped 5 bases and J dropped 2 bases, with 5 bases sitting between them. The CDR3 coding sequence is TGTGCCAGCAGTCCAAACACAGATACGCAGTATTTT. This translates into CASSPNTDTQYF.

The rearrangement links TRBV4-2 to TRBJ2-3, with 7 bases fitting TRBD1. This CDR3 region has 15 residues. Trimming removed 0 bases from V and 4 bases from J; junction bases left unmatched: 4. Germline V gene sequence: CDR1 LGHNA, CDR2 YNFKEQ. The CDR3 region is CASSQEGQKADTQYF. CDR3 in DNA: TGTGCCAGCAGCCAAGAGGGACAGAAGGCAGATACGCAGTATTTT.

This clonotype showed up many times. J is TRBJ2-7 and V is TRBV6-6, with unresolved D. V lost 1 base and J lost 0, with 4 bases in between. CDR1 MNHNY and CDR2 SVGAGI come from the germline V gene (reference sequence). This CDR3 spans 13 amino acids. The CDR3 DNA reads as TGTGCCAGCAGTTACTACAACTCCTACGAGCAGTACGTC. It specifies CASSYYNSYEQYV.

This clonotype appeared many times. This sequence joins TRBV6-2 or TRBV6-3 and TRBJ2-7, with no clear D. The CDR3 loop spans 15 amino acids. Trimming took 0 bases from V and 0 from J, leaving 9 bases between them. Germline CDR1 MNHEY, CDR2 SVGEGT. The CDR3 here is CASSYSTWGSYEQYF. The CDR3 nucleotides read TGTGCCAGCAGTTACTCGACGTGGGGCTCCTACGAGCAGTACTTC.

The table lists this clonotype with a few counts. This sequence joins TRBV5-4 and TRBJ1-2; 8 bases align to TRBD1. Germline V gene sequence: CDR1 SGHNT, CDR2 YYREEE (reference sequence). V lost 4 bases, J lost 5 bases, and 4 bases stayed unmatched. The CDR3 extends over 13 amino acids. CDR3 coding DNA: TGTGCCAGCAGCACGCGGACAGGGTATGGCTACACCTTC. Translating gives CASSTRTGYGYTF.

At least ten counts were recorded for this clonotype. The CDR3 here is CASSQVGDQENTEAFF. As DNA, the CDR3 is TGCGCCAGCAGCCAAGTGGGAGATCAGGAGAACACTGAAGCTTTCTTT. The V and J genes are TRBV4-1 and TRBJ1-1; D remains unclear. Trimming shortened V by 1 base and J by 1 base, and 13 bases separated the two germline ends. CDR1 and CDR2 from the germline V gene are MGHRA and YSYEKL. The CDR3 extends over 16 amino acids.

The rearrangement joins TRBV12-3 or TRBV12-4 to TRBJ1-2; a weak D match, TRBD1 (6 bases). CDR3 size: 15 residues. Trimming pared 0 bases from V and 6 bases from J, leaving 14 bases between. CDR3 DNA sequence: TGTGCCAGCAGTTTAGCGCTGCTCGGACAGCATGGCTACACCTTC. The encoded protein is CASSLALLGQHGYTF.

V usage is TRBV5-1 and J usage is TRBJ2-5; the D is unclear. This CDR3 has 14 residues. From germline, CDR1 is SGHRS and CDR2 YFSETQ. V was clipped by 0 bases and J by 4 bases, with 10 bases between them. CDR3 sequence reads: CASSLAGRIETQYF. The DNA of the CDR3 is TGCGCCAGCAGCTTGGCCGGCAGAATAGAGACCCAGTACTTC.

A few counts support this clonotype. The chain uses TRBV5-4 and TRBJ2-7; D is uncertain. The CDR3 is made up of 13 amino acids. V gave up 0 bases and J gave up 3 bases, with 7 bases separating them. Germline assignment: CDR1 SGHNT and CDR2 YYREEE (reference sequence). DNA of the CDR3: TGTGCCAGCAGCTTGGAGGGATACTACGAGCAGTACGTC. As protein: CASSLEGYYEQYV.

For this clonotype: A much larger clone differs from this one at a single base, so this may be a read error. This chain's CDR3 is CAISIKEDEEYF. The DNA for the CDR3 is TGTGCCATCAGTATCAAAGAGGACGAGGAGTATTTT. This rearrangement joins TRBV10-3 to TRBJ2-3; D remains ambiguous. The germline V gene has CDR1 ENHRY and CDR2 SYGVKD. V was pared by 5 bases and J by 13 bases, with 16 bases between. The length of the CDR3 is 12 residues.

Comments on this clonotype: An end of the junction does not agree with germline; a read error may underlie this. The chain links TRBV6-5 to TRBJ1-2; D is ambiguous. CDR1 is MNHEY, CDR2 SVGAGI, per germline. This CDR3 has 15 residues. CDR3 protein: CASSYSRGSNYGYTF. Here the CDR3 DNA reads TGTGCCAGCAGCTACTCCCGGGGTTCTAACTATGGCTACACCTTC.

This clonotype occurred many times. The V gene is TRBV12-3 or TRBV12-4, the J gene TRBJ2-1, with D unclear. The CDR3 loop spans 14 amino acids. V was shortened by 5 bases and J by 0 bases, with 8 bases between the two germline ends. The CDR3 sequence: CASSEESSYNEQFF. The CDR3 coding sequence is TGTGCCAGCAGTGAGGAGAGCTCCTACAATGAGCAGTTCTTC.

The rearrangement uses TRBV5-1 and TRBJ2-1; 8 positions agree with TRBD1. This CDR3 has 19 amino acids. J lost 0 bases, V lost 4 bases, and 15 bases had no gene match. CDR1 is SGHRS and CDR2 is YFSETQ in the germline V gene. The CDR3 nucleotides read TGCGCCAGCAGCCTAAAAGACCTCAGGGGGCCGGGCTCCTACAATGAGCAGTTCTTC. It translates to CASSLKDLRGPGSYNEQFF.

The V call is TRBV13, the J call TRBJ1-1; D remains ambiguous. CDR1 is PRHDT, CDR2 FYEKMQ, per germline (reference sequence). The CDR3 totals 14 residues. The V end was cut by 5 bases, the J end by 1 base, with 11 bases between. This CDR3 reads CASSLWRTNTEAFF. The CDR3 DNA sequence: TGTGCCAGCAGCCTCTGGCGGACGAACACTGAAGCTTTCTTT.

The chain has TRBV12-3 or TRBV12-4 and TRBJ2-1; perhaps TRBD1 as D (5 bases). V lost 6 bases and J lost 4, with 13 bases in between. The CDR3 consists of 14 residues. CDR3 loop: CASSPDRVYNEQFF. CDR3 DNA sequence: TGTGCCAGCAGCCCAGACAGAGTATACAATGAGCAGTTCTTC.

Points on this clonotype: A read error may produce the germline difference seen at one junction end. The chain recombines TRBV7-6 with TRBJ2-5, with 7 bases matching TRBD1. Germline V gene data show CDR1 as SGHVS and CDR2 as FNYEAQ. This CDR3 is built from 16 residues. This CDR3 is CARSSGLTGSRETQYF. The CDR3 coding sequence is TGTGCCCGCAGCTCAGGGTTGACAGGGAGCAGGGAGACCCAGTACTTC.

This clonotype was counted at least ten times. This chain joins TRBV11-3 and TRBJ2-2, with D unresolved. The CDR3 contains 13 residues. V gave up 5 bases and J gave up 1 base, with 5 bases separating them. Germline V gene sequence: CDR1 SGHNT, CDR2 YENEEA. The CDR3 sequence is CASSAQNTGELFF. CDR3 in DNA: TGTGCCAGCAGCGCCCAGAACACCGGGGAGCTGTTTTTT.

This clonotype was seen at least ten times. The chain joins TRBV7-9 to TRBJ2-7; 8 nucleotides line up with TRBD1. The CDR3 totals 14 residues. Germline V gene lookup returns CDR1 SEHNR and CDR2 FQNEAQ (reference sequence). The V segment lost 3 bases and the J segment 7 bases; nucleotides outside the gene matches: 8. The CDR3 DNA reads TGTGCCAGCAGCTTCCGAGGACAGGGCGAGGAGCAGTACGTC. Protein product: CASSFRGQGEEQYV.

Many counts were recorded for this clonotype. This chain uses TRBV5-1 with TRBJ1-2; 12 bases line up with TRBD1. The CDR3 extends over 17 amino acids. Germline V gene sequence: CDR1 SGHRS, CDR2 YFSETQ. V gave up 5 bases and J gave up 4 bases; unmatched junction bases: 12. The CDR3 bases are TGCGCCAGCAGACCCGGGACAGGGGGCCCTCGGCCCTATGGCTACACCTTC. Its translation: CASRPGTGGPRPYGYTF.

This clonotype was detected ten times or more. The V call is TRBV11-2, the J call TRBJ1-1; D is uncertain. Germline CDR1 and CDR2: SGHAT and FQNNGV. Trimming pared 1 base from V and 4 bases from J, leaving 1 base between. The CDR3 has 11 amino acids. The CDR3 is CASSLVTEAFF. CDR3 sequence (DNA): TGTGCCAGCAGCTTAGTCACTGAAGCTTTCTTT.

This clonotype has only a few counts. The chain employs TRBV10-3 and TRBJ2-1; possible D gene TRBD1, 6 bases. The germline V gene has CDR1 ENHRY and CDR2 SYGVKD. This CDR3 comprises 14 residues. The V end lost 10 bases, the J end lost 0 bases, and 13 bases lay between the germline ends. The CDR3 DNA sequence: TGTGCCACCCGACAGGAAAGCTCCTACAATGAGCAGTTCTTC. Protein sequence: CATRQESSYNEQFF.

This clonotype was found many times. The rearrangement uses TRBV29-1 and TRBJ2-2, with D maybe TRBD1 (6 bases). Germline V CDR1 and CDR2: SQVTM, ANQGSEA. V lost 5 bases and J lost 6, with 10 bases in between. CDR3 length equals 12 residues. The CDR3 nucleotides read TGCAGCGTTACAGGGTTATCCGGGGAGCTGTTTTTT. It is translated as CSVTGLSGELFF.